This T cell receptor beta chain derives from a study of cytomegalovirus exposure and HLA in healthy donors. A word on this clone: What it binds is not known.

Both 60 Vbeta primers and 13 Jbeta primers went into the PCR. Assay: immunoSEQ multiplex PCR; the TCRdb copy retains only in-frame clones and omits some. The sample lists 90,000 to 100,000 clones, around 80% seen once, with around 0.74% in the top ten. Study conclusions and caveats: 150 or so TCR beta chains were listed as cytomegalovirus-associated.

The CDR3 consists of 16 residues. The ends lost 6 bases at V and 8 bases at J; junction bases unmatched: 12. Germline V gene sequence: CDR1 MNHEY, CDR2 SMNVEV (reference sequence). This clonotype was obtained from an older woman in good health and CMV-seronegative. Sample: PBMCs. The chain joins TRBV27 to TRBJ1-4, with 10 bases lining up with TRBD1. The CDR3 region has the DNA TGTGCCAGCAGGCCCCAATGGGGGACAGGGGAAGAAAAACTGTTTTTT. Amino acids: CASRPQWGTGEEKLFF. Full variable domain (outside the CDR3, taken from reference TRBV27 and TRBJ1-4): EAQVTQNPRYLITVTGKKLTVTCSQNMNHEYMSWYRQDPGLGLRQIYYSMNVEVTDKGDVPEGYKVSRKEKRNFPLILESPSPNQTSLYFCASRPQWGTGEEKLFFGSGTQLSVL.